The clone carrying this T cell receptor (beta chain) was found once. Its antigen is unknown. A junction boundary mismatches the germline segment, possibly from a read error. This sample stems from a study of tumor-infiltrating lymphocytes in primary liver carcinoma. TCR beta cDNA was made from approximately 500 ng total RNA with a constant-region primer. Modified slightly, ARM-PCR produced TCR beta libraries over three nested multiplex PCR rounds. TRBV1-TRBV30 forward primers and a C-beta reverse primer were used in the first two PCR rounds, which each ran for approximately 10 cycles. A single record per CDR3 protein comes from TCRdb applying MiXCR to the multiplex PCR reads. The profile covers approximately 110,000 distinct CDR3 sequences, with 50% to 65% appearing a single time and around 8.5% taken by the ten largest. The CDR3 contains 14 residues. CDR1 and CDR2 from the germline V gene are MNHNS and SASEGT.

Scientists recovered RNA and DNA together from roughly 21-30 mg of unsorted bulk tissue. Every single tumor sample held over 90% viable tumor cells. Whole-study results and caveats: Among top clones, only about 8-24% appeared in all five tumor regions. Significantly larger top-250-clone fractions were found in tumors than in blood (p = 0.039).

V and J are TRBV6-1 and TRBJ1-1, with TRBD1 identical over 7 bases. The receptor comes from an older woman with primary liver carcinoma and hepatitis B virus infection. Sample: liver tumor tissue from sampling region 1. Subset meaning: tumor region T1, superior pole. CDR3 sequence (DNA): TGTGCCACCAGTGAGGACAGGCGTTCGGCTGAAGCTTTCTTT. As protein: CATSEDRRSAEAFF.